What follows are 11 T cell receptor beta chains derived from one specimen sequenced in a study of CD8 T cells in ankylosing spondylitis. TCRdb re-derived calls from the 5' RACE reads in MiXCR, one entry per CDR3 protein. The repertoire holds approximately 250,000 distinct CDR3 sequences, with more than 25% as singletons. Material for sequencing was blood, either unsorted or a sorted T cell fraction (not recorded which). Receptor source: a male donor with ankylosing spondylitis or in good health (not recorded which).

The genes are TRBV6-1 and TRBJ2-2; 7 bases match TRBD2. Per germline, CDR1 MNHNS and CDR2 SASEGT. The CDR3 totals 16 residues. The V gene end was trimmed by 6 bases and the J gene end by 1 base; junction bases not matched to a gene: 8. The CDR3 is CASSPPGGLNTGELFF. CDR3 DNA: TGTGCCAGCAGCCCCCCGGGGGGACTGAACACCGGGGAGCTGTTTTTT.

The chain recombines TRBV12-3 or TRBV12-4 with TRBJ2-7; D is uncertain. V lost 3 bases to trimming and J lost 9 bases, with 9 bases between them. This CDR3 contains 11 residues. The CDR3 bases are TGTGCCAGCAGTTTCGGAATCCGGCAGTACTTC. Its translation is CASSFGIRQYF.

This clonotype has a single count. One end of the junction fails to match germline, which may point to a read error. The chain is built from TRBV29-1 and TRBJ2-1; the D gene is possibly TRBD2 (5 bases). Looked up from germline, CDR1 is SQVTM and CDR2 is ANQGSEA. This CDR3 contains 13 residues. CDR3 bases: TGCAGCGTCCGTGGGAGATTAACGAATGAGCATTTCTTC. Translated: CSVRGRLTNEHFF.

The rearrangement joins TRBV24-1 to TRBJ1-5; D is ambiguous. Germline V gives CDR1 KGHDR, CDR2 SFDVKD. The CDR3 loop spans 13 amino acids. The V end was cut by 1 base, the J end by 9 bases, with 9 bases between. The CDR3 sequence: CATSDLRGWPQHF. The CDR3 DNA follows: TGTGCCACCAGTGATTTACGAGGGTGGCCCCAGCATTTT.

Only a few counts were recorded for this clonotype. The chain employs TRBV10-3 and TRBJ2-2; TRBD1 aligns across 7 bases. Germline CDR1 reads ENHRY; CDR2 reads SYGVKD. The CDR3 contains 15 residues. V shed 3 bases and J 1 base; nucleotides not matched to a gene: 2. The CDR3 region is CAISEDRVNTGELFF. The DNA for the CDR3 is TGTGCCATCAGTGAAGACAGGGTGAACACCGGGGAGCTGTTTTTT.

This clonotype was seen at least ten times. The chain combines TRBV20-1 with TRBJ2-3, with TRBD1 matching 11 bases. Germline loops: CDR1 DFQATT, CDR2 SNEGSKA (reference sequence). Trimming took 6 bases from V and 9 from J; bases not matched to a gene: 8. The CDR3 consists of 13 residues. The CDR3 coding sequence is TGCAGTGCAGGGACAGGGGGGGAGTTGACGCAGTATTTT. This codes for CSAGTGGELTQYF.

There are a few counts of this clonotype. The CDR3 nucleotides are TGCAGCGTTTTTTCAAATGAGCAGTTCTTC. Its protein product is CSVFSNEQFF. The chain couples TRBV29-1 to TRBJ2-1; D not certain. V was trimmed by 5 bases and J by 7 bases, leaving 6 bases between them. Germline CDR1 is SQVTM and CDR2 is ANQGSEA. The CDR3 runs to 10 residues.

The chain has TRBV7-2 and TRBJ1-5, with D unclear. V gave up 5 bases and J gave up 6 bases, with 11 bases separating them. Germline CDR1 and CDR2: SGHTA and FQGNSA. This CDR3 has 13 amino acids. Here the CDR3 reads CASSPRSGQPQHF. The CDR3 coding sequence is TGTGCCAGCAGCCCCAGATCCGGTCAGCCCCAGCATTTT.

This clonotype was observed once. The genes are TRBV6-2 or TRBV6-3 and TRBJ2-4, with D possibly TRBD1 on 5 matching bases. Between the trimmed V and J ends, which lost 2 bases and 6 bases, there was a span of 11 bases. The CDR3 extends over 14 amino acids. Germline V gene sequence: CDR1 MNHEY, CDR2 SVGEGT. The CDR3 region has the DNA TGTGCCAGCAGTTACGTCCAGGGTCGAAACATTCAGTACTTC. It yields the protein CASSYVQGRNIQYF.

The CDR3 sequence is CASSSRSQDVEQFF. The CDR3 nucleotides are TGTGCCAGCAGCTCTAGATCGCAGGATGTTGAGCAGTTCTTC. The chain recombines TRBV7-9 with TRBJ2-1; no clear D. Germline V CDR1 and CDR2: SEHNR, FQNEAQ (reference sequence). The V and J ends lost 4 bases and 9 bases respectively, with 16 bases between them. The CDR3 totals 14 residues.

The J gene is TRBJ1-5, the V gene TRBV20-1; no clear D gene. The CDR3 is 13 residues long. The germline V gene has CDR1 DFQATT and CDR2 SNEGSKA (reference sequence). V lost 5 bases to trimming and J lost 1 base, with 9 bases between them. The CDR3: CSAVRGSNQPQHF. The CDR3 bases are TGCAGTGCTGTCCGGGGAAGCAATCAGCCCCAGCATTTT.